The 20 T cell receptor beta chains presented below share a single source sample, sequenced in a study of T cell repertoires in cytomegalovirus infection. TCRdb re-called the reads through MiXCR, storing one row per CDR3 protein. Of hundreds of thousands of distinct CDR3 sequences listed, more than 8% are singletons. The sample consisted of PBMCs. The receptors originated from a human donor in good health (CMV status not recorded). Some clones in this sample may be carry-over from other donors' samples.

Note on this clonotype: A read error is possible here, since a much larger clone lies one base away. As the CDR3 is not closed by the conserved phenylalanine or tryptophan, this likely results from a read error. The CDR3: CASSRRTSGTTGELFS. The DNA of the CDR3 is TGTGCCAGCAGCCGCCGGACTAGCGGTACTACCGGGGAGCTGTTTTCT. The chain links TRBV7-6 to TRBJ2-2; TRBD2 matches at 10 bases. CDR1 is SGHVS, CDR2 FNYEAQ, per germline. The CDR3 is made up of 16 amino acids. Trimming cost V 5 bases and J 5 bases; bases outside gene matches: 8.

This clonotype was recorded a few times. The rearrangement uses TRBV2 and TRBJ2-5; tentative D call: TRBD1 (6 bases). CDR3 length equals 12 residues. CDR1 and CDR2 (germline): SNHLY, FYNNEI. V gave up 11 bases and J gave up 1 base, with 11 bases separating them. The CDR3 loop reads CAGGLIQETQYF. The CDR3 DNA reads TGTGCCGGGGGCCTAATCCAAGAGACCCAGTACTTC.

The chain employs TRBV20-1 and TRBJ1-2; D might be TRBD1 (6 bases). Germline V gives CDR1 DFQATT, CDR2 SNEGSKA (reference sequence). The CDR3 has 13 amino acids. The V and J ends lost 5 bases and 7 bases respectively, with 17 bases between them. The CDR3 region has the DNA TGCAGTGCTGCGACCCGGACAGAATTTGGCTACACCTTC. Translating it yields CSAATRTEFGYTF.

V usage is TRBV6-5 and J usage is TRBJ2-1; TRBD1 aligns across 11 bases. CDR1 is MNHEY and CDR2 is SVGAGI in the germline V gene. The V and J ends lost 6 bases and 4 bases, in that order; junction bases with no gene match: 2. The CDR3 is 14 amino acids. CDR3: CASSRDRGYNEQFF. The CDR3 DNA sequence: TGTGCCAGCAGCCGGGACAGGGGGTACAATGAGCAGTTCTTC.

This clonotype was observed at least ten times. This chain connects TRBV15 to TRBJ1-4; TRBD1 matches 10 bases. The CDR3 covers 15 residues. Germline CDR1 reads LNHNV; CDR2 reads YYDKDF (reference sequence). Trimming took 3 bases from V and 4 from J; bases not matched to a gene: 2. Written as DNA, the CDR3 is TGTGCCACCAGCAGGCGGACAGGGGGTAATGAAAAACTGTTTTTT. Translated: CATSRRTGGNEKLFF.

This chain uses TRBV20-1 with TRBJ2-1; the D gene is possibly TRBD2 (5 bases). Looked up from germline, CDR1 is DFQATT and CDR2 is SNEGSKA (reference sequence). V was pared by 1 base and J by 1 base, with 11 bases between. This CDR3 has 15 residues. The CDR3 DNA sequence: TGCAGTGCTAGAGGACTTTCGGGGTCCTACAATGAGCAGTTCTTC. This encodes CSARGLSGSYNEQFF.

In its sample, this clonotype was seen a few times. V and J are TRBV19 and TRBJ1-5; D may be TRBD1 (5 bases). This CDR3 is built from 18 residues. Trimming took 6 bases from V and 1 from J, leaving 22 bases between them. Germline CDR1 is LNHDA and CDR2 is SQIVND (reference sequence). The CDR3: CASSGDRLQGGSNQPQHF. CDR3 in DNA: TGTGCCAGTAGCGGAGATAGGTTGCAGGGAGGAAGCAATCAGCCCCAGCATTTT.

This sequence joins TRBV7-3 and TRBJ2-6; D is unclear. With 5 bases removed from V and 4 bases from J, the gap between germline ends came to 6 bases. Germline CDR1 SGHTA, CDR2 FQGTGA. The CDR3 is 13 residues long. CDR3 coding DNA: TGTGCCAGCAGCCGCGTGGGGGCCAACGTCCTGACTTTC. Translating gives CASSRVGANVLTF. Full variable domain (outside the CDR3, taken from reference TRBV7-3 and TRBJ2-6): GAGVSQTPSNKVTEKGKYVELRCDPISGHTALYWYRQSLGQGPEFLIYFQGTGAADDSGLPNDRFFAVRPEGSVSTLKIQRTERGDSAVYLCASSRVGANVLTFGAGSRLTVL.

J is TRBJ1-2 and V is TRBV5-1; 7 bases match TRBD1. Unmatched junction bases numbered 6, after V lost 3 bases and J lost 7 bases. Germline loops: CDR1 SGHRS, CDR2 YFSETQ. CDR3 length equals 13 residues. The CDR3 DNA follows: TGCGCCAGCAGCTCGCAACCAGGGGGTGGCTACACCTTC. This codes for CASSSQPGGGYTF.

The CDR3 nucleotides are TGCGCCAGCAGCCAAGTCCCACTAGACGGGTCCTACAATGAGCAGTTCTTC. It specifies CASSQVPLDGSYNEQFF. The chain recombines TRBV4-1 with TRBJ2-1; a possible D gene is TRBD2 (5 bases). The length of the CDR3 is 17 residues. V was shortened by 1 base and J by 1 base, with 14 bases between the two germline ends. CDR1 is MGHRA and CDR2 is YSYEKL in the germline V gene.

This clonotype was counted at least ten times. The chain recombines TRBV7-2 with TRBJ2-3, with 11 positions matching TRBD2. This CDR3 is 18 amino acids long. Per the germline V gene, CDR1 is SGHTA and CDR2 is FQGNSA. Trimming cost V 6 bases and J 0 bases; bases outside gene matches: 11. CDR3: CASSRRGTSGSSTDTQYF. CDR3 DNA: TGTGCCAGCAGTCGGAGGGGGACTAGCGGTTCTAGCACAGATACGCAGTATTTT. Looking up the rest from reference TRBV7-2 and TRBJ2-3 gives the full variable domain: GAGVSQSPSNKVTEKGKDVELRCDPISGHTALYWYRQSLGQGLEFLIYFQGNSAPDKSGLPSDRFSAERTGGSVSTLTIQRTQQEDSAVYLCASSRRGTSGSSTDTQYFGPGTRLTVL.

The chain has TRBV10-3 and TRBJ1-2, with D maybe TRBD1 (5 bases). V dropped 10 bases and J dropped 4 bases, with 16 bases sitting between them. CDR1 and CDR2 (germline): ENHRY, SYGVKD. The CDR3 spans 13 residues. This chain's CDR3 is CATPTRVGYGYTF. The CDR3 DNA reads TGTGCCACGCCTACCAGGGTGGGCTATGGCTACACCTTC.

This chain connects TRBV4-2 to TRBJ2-1, with 10 nucleotides matching TRBD1. Germline V lookup: CDR1 LGHNA, CDR2 YNFKEQ. The CDR3 is 16 amino acids. With 1 base clipped from V and 9 bases from J, the junction kept 9 bases outside the gene matches. Here the CDR3 DNA reads TGTGCCAGCAGCCAAGGGGACAGGGGCCGAGACATTGAGCAGTTCTTC. It is translated as CASSQGDRGRDIEQFF.

The chain uses TRBV28 and TRBJ2-1; TRBD1 aligns across 7 bases. Germline V gives CDR1 MDHEN, CDR2 SYDVKM. Germline trimming cut 9 bases from V and 7 bases from J; bases unmatched to any gene: 9. This CDR3 has 13 residues. As DNA, the CDR3 is TGTGCCAGTATAAGGGGGCTGGGGAATGAGCAGTTCTTC. Translated, it gives CASIRGLGNEQFF.

Many counts were recorded for this clonotype. The gene calls are TRBV9 and TRBJ2-1, with 11 positions matching TRBD2. This CDR3 has 16 residues. Unmatched junction bases numbered 6, after V lost 5 bases and J lost 2 bases. Germline V gives CDR1 SGDLS, CDR2 YYNGEE. This CDR3 reads CASSPLAGGTYNEQFF. The CDR3 nucleotides read TGTGCCAGCAGTCCGTTAGCGGGGGGGACCTACAATGAGCAGTTCTTC.

The gene calls are TRBV12-3 or TRBV12-4 and TRBJ2-7; D might be TRBD1 or TRBD2, each matching 6 bases. CDR3 size: 14 residues. The germline V and J ends were trimmed by 3 bases and 7 bases, with 16 bases remaining between them. CDR3 DNA sequence: TGTGCCAGCAGTTTCAAGGGGGACTCGGGGGAGCAGTACTTC. Translating it yields CASSFKGDSGEQYF.

This chain connects TRBV7-3 to TRBJ2-1; D is perhaps TRBD2 (6 bases). Germline CDR1 and CDR2: SGHTA and FQGTGA. V shed 1 base and J shed 5 bases, with 12 bases lying between them. The CDR3 sequence is 15 residues long. CDR3 sequence (DNA): TGTGCCAGCAGCTTAAGGCAGGGAGGACACAATGAGCAGTTCTTC. Protein product: CASSLRQGGHNEQFF.

This clonotype was recorded a few times. The chain employs TRBV7-2 and TRBJ1-4, with 8 bases lining up with TRBD1. There are 14 residues in the CDR3. CDR1 and CDR2 from the germline V gene are SGHTA and FQGNSA. Unmatched junction bases numbered 9, after V lost 3 bases and J lost 12 bases. In nucleotides, the CDR3 is TGTGCCAGCAGCTTGGGACAGGCAGGCGGGGAACTGTTTTTT. Protein sequence: CASSLGQAGGELFF.

This CDR3 reads CASSVQGASGNTIYF. The CDR3 nucleotides read TGTGCCAGCAGCGTACAGGGGGCTAGTGGAAACACCATATATTTT. The chain employs TRBV11-2 and TRBJ1-3, with 9 nucleotides matching TRBD1. V shed 5 bases, J shed 3 bases, and the junction held 5 bases outside the gene matches. Germline loops: CDR1 SGHAT, CDR2 FQNNGV. The CDR3 loop spans 15 amino acids.

This clonotype was seen repeatedly, ten times or more. The chain links TRBV19 to TRBJ1-2; D gene ambiguous. The V gene lost 3 bases and the J gene lost 4 bases, with 18 bases spanning the gap. From germline, CDR1 is LNHDA and CDR2 SQIVND (reference sequence). This CDR3 comprises 16 residues. The CDR3: CASSIYLLGQSYGYTF. DNA of the CDR3: TGTGCCAGTAGTATTTACCTCCTAGGGCAAAGCTATGGCTACACCTTC.